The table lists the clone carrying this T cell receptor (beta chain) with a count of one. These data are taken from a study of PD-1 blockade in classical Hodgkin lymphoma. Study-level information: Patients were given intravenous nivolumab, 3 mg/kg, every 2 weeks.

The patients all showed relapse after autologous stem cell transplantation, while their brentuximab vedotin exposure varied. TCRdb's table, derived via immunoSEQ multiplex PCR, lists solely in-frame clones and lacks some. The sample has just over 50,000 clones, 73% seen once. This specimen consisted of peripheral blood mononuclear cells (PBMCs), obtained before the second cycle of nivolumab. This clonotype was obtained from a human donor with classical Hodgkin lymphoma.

The CDR3 nucleotides are TGTGCCAGCAGCTTAGGCGTAGCAGATACGCAGTATTTT. It yields the protein CASSLGVADTQYF. The rearrangement joins TRBV11-3 to TRBJ2-3; D is unresolved. Germline CDR1 SGHNT, CDR2 YENEEA. The V end was cut by 1 base, the J end by 4 bases, with 6 bases between. The CDR3 has 13 residues.